Below are 12 T cell receptor beta chains sequenced from a single sample in a study of T cell changes during pregnancy in multiple sclerosis (dated by TCRdb to between 2018 and 2021). The library came from the immunoSEQ multiplex PCR assay. What TCRdb holds here is the immuneACCESS table cut down to in-frame rearrangements. Part of the clones is not present; checked against another copy, under half of the missing clones reflect an unresolved V gene, and the others are unexplained. Across this sample there are around 36,000 clones, with more than 85% seen only once. Approximately 8.4% of the sample lies in the top ten. The sample consisted of CD8+ T cells from peripheral blood mononuclear cells, taken before pregnancy. The source is a female donor with multiple sclerosis, enrolled in a pregnancy study.

The genes are TRBV7-6 and TRBJ2-7; 8 bases are shared with TRBD1. The CDR3 is 15 amino acids. The J segment lost 4 bases and the V segment lost 5 bases, leaving 10 bases of the junction unmatched. Per germline, CDR1 SGHVS and CDR2 FNYEAQ. This CDR3 reads CASSQGDRSTYEQYF. The CDR3 DNA reads TGTGCCAGCAGCCAAGGGGACAGGAGTACGTACGAGCAGTACTTC.

The rearrangement joins TRBV19 to TRBJ1-5; D uncertain. The CDR3 consists of 12 residues. Deletions cut 6 bases from V and 2 bases from J, with 5 bases between. Germline V gene data show CDR1 as LNHDA and CDR2 as SQIVND (reference sequence). CDR3 nucleotide sequence: TGTGCCAGTAGAAGAGGCAATCAGCCCCAGCATTTT. It yields the protein CASRRGNQPQHF.

This chain joins TRBV2 and TRBJ2-1; 7 bases agree with TRBD1. The CDR3 is 13 residues long. Germline V lookup: CDR1 SNHLY, CDR2 FYNNEI. The junction had 1 base not matched to a gene; V was cut back by 3 bases and J by 5 bases. CDR3 sequence reads: CASSDQGDNEQFF. CDR3 nucleotide sequence: TGTGCCAGCAGTGACCAGGGGGACAATGAGCAGTTCTTC.

The CDR3 sequence is CASTLRGGNYGYTF. The CDR3 bases are TGTGCCAGCACCCTGAGGGGGGGGAACTATGGCTACACCTTC. The chain couples TRBV5-4 to TRBJ1-2, with D tentatively TRBD1 (6 bases). CDR1 and CDR2 (germline): SGHNT, YYREEE (reference sequence). The CDR3 sequence is 14 residues long. The germline V and J ends were trimmed by 6 bases and 2 bases, with 14 bases remaining between them.

The chain employs TRBV27 and TRBJ2-3, with a weak D call TRBD2 (5 bases). The CDR3 contains 14 residues. The V end lost 7 bases, the J end lost 0 bases, and 11 bases lay between the germline ends. CDR1 is MNHEY, CDR2 SMNVEV, per germline (reference sequence). The CDR3 DNA reads as TGTGCCAGCATGGAGGTTTGGAGCACAGATACGCAGTATTTT. This gives the protein CASMEVWSTDTQYF.

J is TRBJ2-5 and V is TRBV6-1; 7 nucleotides agree with TRBD1. The trim removed 0 bases at V and 3 bases at J, leaving 13 bases unmatched. The germline CDR1 and CDR2 sequences are MNHNS and SASEGT. The CDR3 is 18 amino acids. CDR3 nucleotide sequence: TGTGCCAGCAGTGAAGCCGTCACAGGGGTGGGGCCCGAAGAGACCCAGTACTTC. This codes for CASSEAVTGVGPEETQYF.

The chain joins TRBV15 to TRBJ1-5; D possibly corresponds to TRBD1 (5 bases). This CDR3 region has 15 residues. V lost 0 bases and J lost 3, with 9 bases in between. Germline assignment: CDR1 LNHNV and CDR2 YYDKDF (reference sequence). CDR3 DNA sequence: TGTGCCACCAGCAGAGAGGGAGGGGTCAATCAGCCCCAGCATTTT. Encoded protein: CATSREGGVNQPQHF. Filled out from reference TRBV15 and TRBJ1-5, the complete variable domain reads DAMVIQNPRYQVTQFGKPVTLSCSQTLNHNVMYWYQQKSSQAPKLLFHYYDKDFNNEADTPDNFQSRRPNTSFCFLDIRSPGLGDTAMYLCATSREGGVNQPQHFGDGTRLSIL.

The rearrangement joins TRBV5-1 to TRBJ2-3; TRBD2 is a possible D gene (5 bases). Looked up from germline, CDR1 is SGHRS and CDR2 is YFSETQ. The CDR3 spans 15 residues. V was cut by 0 bases and J by 1 base, with 9 bases left in between. The CDR3 coding sequence is TGCGCCAGCAGCTTGGGTTTTAGCGGCACAGATACGCAGTATTTT. Translated, it gives CASSLGFSGTDTQYF.

The chain employs TRBV4-3 and TRBJ2-7, with 7 positions matching TRBD1. The CDR3 sequence is 16 residues long. Germline V gives CDR1 LGHNA, CDR2 YSLEER. J lost 0 bases, V lost 3 bases, and 8 bases had no gene match. The CDR3 DNA reads TGCGCCAGCAGCCAGGATCTCGGGACAGTCTCCTACGAGCAGTACTTC. Translated: CASSQDLGTVSYEQYF.

The chain has TRBV23-1 and TRBJ2-7; 9 nucleotides agree with TRBD1. TRBV23-1 is identified as an open reading frame with a role that is uncertain. This CDR3 comprises 16 residues. J was trimmed by 5 bases and V by 0 bases; bases with no gene match: 8. Written as DNA, the CDR3 is TGCGCCAGCAGTCAATCGAAAAACAGGGGGCACCACGAGCAGTACTTC. It is translated as CASSQSKNRGHHEQYF.

The chain joins TRBV7-2 to TRBJ2-3; no clear D. Germline values: CDR1 SGHTA, CDR2 FQGNSA. The CDR3 loop spans 15 amino acids. The V and J ends lost 4 bases and 4 bases respectively, with 15 bases between them. CDR3 sequence: CASSSSYRGPDTQYF. As DNA, the CDR3 is TGTGCCAGCAGCTCGAGCTACCGAGGCCCAGATACGCAGTATTTT.

This clone was detected only a few times. The J gene is TRBJ2-1, the V gene TRBV27, with D possibly being TRBD1 (5 bases). Germline V gene lookup returns CDR1 MNHEY and CDR2 SMNVEV (reference sequence). The germline V and J ends were trimmed by 3 bases and 7 bases, with 19 bases remaining between them. The CDR3 length is 16 residues. The CDR3 sequence is CASSLYPSGRTNEQFF. CDR3 DNA sequence: TGTGCCAGCAGTTTGTACCCTAGTGGTAGGACAAATGAGCAGTTCTTC.